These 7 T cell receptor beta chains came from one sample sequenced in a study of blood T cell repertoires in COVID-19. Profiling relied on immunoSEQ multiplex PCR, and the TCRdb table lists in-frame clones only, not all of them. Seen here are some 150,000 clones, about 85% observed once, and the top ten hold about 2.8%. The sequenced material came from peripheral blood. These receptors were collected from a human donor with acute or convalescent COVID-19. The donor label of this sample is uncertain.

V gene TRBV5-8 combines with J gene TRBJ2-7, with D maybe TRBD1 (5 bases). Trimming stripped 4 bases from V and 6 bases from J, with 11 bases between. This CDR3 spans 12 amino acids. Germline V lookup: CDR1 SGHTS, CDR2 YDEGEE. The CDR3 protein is CASSVPRAEQYF. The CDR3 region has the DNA TGTGCCAGCAGCGTCCCCAGGGCCGAGCAGTACTTC.

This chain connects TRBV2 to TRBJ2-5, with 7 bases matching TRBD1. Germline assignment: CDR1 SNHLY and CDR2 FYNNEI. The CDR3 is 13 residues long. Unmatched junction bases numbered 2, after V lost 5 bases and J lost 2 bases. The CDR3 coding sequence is TGTGCCAGCAGTTGGGACAGTCAAGAGACCCAGTACTTC. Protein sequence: CASSWDSQETQYF.

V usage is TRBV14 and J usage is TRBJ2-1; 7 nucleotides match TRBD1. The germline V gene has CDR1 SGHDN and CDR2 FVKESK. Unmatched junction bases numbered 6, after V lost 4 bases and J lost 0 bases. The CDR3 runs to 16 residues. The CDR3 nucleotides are TGTGCCAGCAGCCTTGACCGGGACAGCTCCTACAATGAGCAGTTCTTC. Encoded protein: CASSLDRDSSYNEQFF.

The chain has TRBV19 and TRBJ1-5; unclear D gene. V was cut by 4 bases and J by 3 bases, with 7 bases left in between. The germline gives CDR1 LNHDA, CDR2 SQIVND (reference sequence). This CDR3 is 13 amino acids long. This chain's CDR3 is CASSSQFNQPQHF. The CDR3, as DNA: TGTGCCAGTAGTAGCCAGTTCAATCAGCCCCAGCATTTT.

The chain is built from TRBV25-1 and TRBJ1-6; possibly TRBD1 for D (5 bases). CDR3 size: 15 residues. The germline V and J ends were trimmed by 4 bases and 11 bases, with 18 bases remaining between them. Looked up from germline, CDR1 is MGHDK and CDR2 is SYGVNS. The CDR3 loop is CASSASGTGGPPLHF. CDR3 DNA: TGTGCCAGCAGTGCCTCCGGGACGGGGGGTCCACCCCTCCACTTT.

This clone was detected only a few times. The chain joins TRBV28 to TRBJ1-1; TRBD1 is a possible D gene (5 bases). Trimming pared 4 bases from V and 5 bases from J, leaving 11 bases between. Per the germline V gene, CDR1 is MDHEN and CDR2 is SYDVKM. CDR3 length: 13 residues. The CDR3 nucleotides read TGTGCCAGCAGTTCCAGGGTATTAACTGAAGCTTTCTTT. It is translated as CASSSRVLTEAFF.

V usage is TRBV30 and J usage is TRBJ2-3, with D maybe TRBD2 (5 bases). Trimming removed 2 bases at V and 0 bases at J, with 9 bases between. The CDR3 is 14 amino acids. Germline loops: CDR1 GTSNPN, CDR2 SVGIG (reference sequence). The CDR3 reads CAWSSGRSTDTQYF. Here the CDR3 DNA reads TGTGCCTGGAGTAGCGGCAGAAGCACAGATACGCAGTATTTT.